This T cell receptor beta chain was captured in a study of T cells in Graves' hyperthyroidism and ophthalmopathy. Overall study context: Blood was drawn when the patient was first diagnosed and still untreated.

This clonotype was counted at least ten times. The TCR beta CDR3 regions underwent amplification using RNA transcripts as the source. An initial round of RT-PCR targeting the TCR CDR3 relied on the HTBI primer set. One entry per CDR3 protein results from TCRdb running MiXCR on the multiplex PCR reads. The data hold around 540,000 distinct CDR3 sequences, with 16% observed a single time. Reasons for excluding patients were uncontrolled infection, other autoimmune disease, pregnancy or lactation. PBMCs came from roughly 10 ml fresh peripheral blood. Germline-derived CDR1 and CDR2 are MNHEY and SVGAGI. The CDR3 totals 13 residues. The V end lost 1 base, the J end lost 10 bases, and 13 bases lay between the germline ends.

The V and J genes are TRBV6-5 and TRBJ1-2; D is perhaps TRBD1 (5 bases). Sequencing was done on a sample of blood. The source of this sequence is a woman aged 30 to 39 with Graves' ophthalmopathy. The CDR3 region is CASSYLNQGSYTF. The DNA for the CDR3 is TGTGCCAGCAGTTACTTGAACCAGGGATCCTACACCTTC.